This TCR beta chain was identified during a study of identical twins. Turning to this clonotype: Its antigen is unknown. The germline gene is not matched at one end of the junction; a read error may be the cause.

CDR3 length: 16 amino acids. Study findings and constraints: Abundant cord blood beta clonotypes carried fewer insertions; memory repertoires showed none. The degree of excess twin sharing was weaker in beta out-of-frame sequences. The study reached conclusions through statistical analysis that was cross-sectional, not following the same donors.

No donor was unhealthy or non-Caucasian. TCRdb passed the 5' RACE reads through MiXCR, listing each CDR3 protein once. Among about 1.7 million distinct CDR3 sequences, about 31% were seen once, and the ten largest hold roughly 0.3%. The specimen sequenced was cord blood. The receptor's source is a newborn girl in good health. The chain combines TRBV12-3 or TRBV12-4 with TRBJ2-1; perhaps TRBD2 as D (5 bases). CDR3 bases: TGTGCCAGCAGTCTAGTAGCGCGAAGCTCCTGCAATGAGCAGTTCTTC. It translates to CASSLVARSSCNEQFF.